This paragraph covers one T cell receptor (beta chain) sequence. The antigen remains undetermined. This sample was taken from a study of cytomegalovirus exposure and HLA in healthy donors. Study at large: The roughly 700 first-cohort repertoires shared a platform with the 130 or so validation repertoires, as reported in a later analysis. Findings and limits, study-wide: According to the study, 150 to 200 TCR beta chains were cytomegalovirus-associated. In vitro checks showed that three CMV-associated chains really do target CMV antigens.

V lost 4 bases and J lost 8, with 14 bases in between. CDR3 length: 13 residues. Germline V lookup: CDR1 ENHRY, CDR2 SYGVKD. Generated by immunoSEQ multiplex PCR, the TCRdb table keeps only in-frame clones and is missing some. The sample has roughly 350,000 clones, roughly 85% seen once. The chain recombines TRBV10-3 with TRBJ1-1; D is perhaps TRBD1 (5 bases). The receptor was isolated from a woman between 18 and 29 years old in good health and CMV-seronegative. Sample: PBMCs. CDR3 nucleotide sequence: TGTGCCATCAGTGCAAATCAGGGCCTAGAAGCTTTCTTT. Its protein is CAISANQGLEAFF.